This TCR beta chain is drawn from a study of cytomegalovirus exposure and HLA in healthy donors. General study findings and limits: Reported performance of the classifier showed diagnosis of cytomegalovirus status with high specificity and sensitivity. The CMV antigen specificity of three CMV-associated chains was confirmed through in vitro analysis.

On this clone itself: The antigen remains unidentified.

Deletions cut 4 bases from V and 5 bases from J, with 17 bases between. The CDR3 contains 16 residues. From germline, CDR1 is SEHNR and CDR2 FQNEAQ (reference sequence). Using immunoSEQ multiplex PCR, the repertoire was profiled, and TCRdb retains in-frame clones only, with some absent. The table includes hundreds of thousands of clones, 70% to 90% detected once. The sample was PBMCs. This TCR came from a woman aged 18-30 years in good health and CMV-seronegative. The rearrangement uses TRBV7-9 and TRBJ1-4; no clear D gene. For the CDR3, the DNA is TGTGCCAGCAGCTCAGGAGAGTATCGCGAGAATGAAAAACTGTTTTTT. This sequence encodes CASSSGEYRENEKLFF.